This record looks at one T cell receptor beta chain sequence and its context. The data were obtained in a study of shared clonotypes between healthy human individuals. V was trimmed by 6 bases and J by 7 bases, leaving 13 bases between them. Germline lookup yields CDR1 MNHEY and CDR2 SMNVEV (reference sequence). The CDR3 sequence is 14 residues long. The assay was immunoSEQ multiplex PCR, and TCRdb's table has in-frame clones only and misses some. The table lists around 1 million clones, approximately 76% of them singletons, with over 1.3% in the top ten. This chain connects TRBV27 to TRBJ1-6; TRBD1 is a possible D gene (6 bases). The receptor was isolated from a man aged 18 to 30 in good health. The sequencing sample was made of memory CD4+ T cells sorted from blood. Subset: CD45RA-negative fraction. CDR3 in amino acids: CASRDGTKNSPLHF. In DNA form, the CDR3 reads TGTGCCAGCAGGGACGGGACAAAAAATTCACCCCTCCACTTT.